Following are 15 T cell receptor beta chains from one sample sequenced in a study of blood T cell repertoires in COVID-19. The data were produced by immunoSEQ multiplex PCR, yet TCRdb's version contains in-frame clones alone and is incomplete. The data show more than 10,000 clones, with approximately 90% seen just once and about 2.8% held by the top ten. Material for sequencing was peripheral blood. These receptors were obtained from a human donor in a cohort sampled during active COVID-19.

V is TRBV7-6 and J is TRBJ2-1; D perhaps matches TRBD2 (6 bases). Germline loops: CDR1 SGHVS, CDR2 FNYEAQ. The length of the CDR3 is 13 residues. V was cut by 1 base and J by 6 bases, with 7 bases left in between. CDR3 sequence: CASSLDGGNEQFF. CDR3 nucleotides: TGTGCCAGCAGCTTAGACGGGGGCAATGAGCAGTTCTTC.

The chain uses TRBV5-6 and TRBJ2-5; 7 nucleotides align to TRBD1. Germline lookup yields CDR1 SGHDT and CDR2 YYEEEE. The junction had 8 bases not matched to a gene; V was cut back by 3 bases and J by 0 bases. The CDR3 has 16 amino acids. CDR3 nucleotides: TGTGCCAGCAGCTCCGTGGGGACAGACTACCAAGAGACCCAGTACTTC. Translating it yields CASSSVGTDYQETQYF.

The chain combines TRBV5-1 with TRBJ2-5, with D maybe TRBD2 (6 bases). Trimming took 0 bases from V and 2 from J, leaving 11 bases between them. CDR3 length: 15 amino acids. Germline-derived CDR1 and CDR2 are SGHRS and YFSETQ. CDR3 sequence reads: CASSLGSAGQETQYF. The CDR3 DNA reads TGCGCCAGCAGCTTGGGGTCGGCGGGGCAAGAGACCCAGTACTTC.

In the case of this clone: A junction end diverges from the germline sequence, so it may reflect a read error. The CDR3 is CASSQPNPNF. CDR3 sequence (DNA): TGCGCCAGCAGCCAACCCAACCCTAATTTT. J is TRBJ2-3 and V is TRBV4-1; D gene uncertain. CDR1 and CDR2 (germline): MGHRA, YSYEKL. There are 10 residues in the CDR3.

The chain has TRBV5-1 and TRBJ1-1, with 7 bases that match TRBD1. J gave up 5 bases and V 1 base, and 5 bases lay outside the gene matches. The CDR3 contains 14 residues. Germline V lookup: CDR1 SGHRS, CDR2 YFSETQ. CDR3 bases: TGCGCCAGCAGCTTGCAGGGGGTGAGGACTGAAGCTTTCTTT. This encodes CASSLQGVRTEAFF.

The rearrangement uses TRBV24-1 and TRBJ2-2; 9 bases fit TRBD2. Germline V CDR1 and CDR2: KGHDR, SFDVKD. V lost 3 bases, J lost 2 bases, and 6 bases stayed unmatched. CDR3 size: 17 residues. The CDR3 DNA follows: TGTGCCACCAGTGATCCTAGAGCGGGGGGAAACACCGGGGAGCTGTTTTTT. Residues: CATSDPRAGGNTGELFF.

The chain is built from TRBV6-4 and TRBJ1-2; 10 nucleotides match TRBD1. The CDR3 extends over 14 amino acids. Germline CDR1 and CDR2: MRHNA and SNTAGT. The junction had 8 bases not matched to a gene; V was cut back by 7 bases and J by 6 bases. The CDR3 protein is CASKPDRGLDGYTF. The CDR3 nucleotides read TGTGCCAGCAAACCCGACAGGGGGCTGGATGGCTACACCTTC.

There are a few counts of this clone. The rearrangement links TRBV19 to TRBJ1-4, with 7 bases identical to TRBD1. The CDR3 totals 15 residues. Germline assignment: CDR1 LNHDA and CDR2 SQIVND (reference sequence). J was trimmed by 4 bases and V by 3 bases; bases with no gene match: 5. CDR3 protein: CASSITQGINEKLFF. As DNA, the CDR3 is TGTGCCAGTAGTATTACACAGGGGATTAATGAAAAACTGTTTTTT.

The chain combines TRBV5-1 with TRBJ2-2; TRBD2 is a possible D gene (5 bases). The CDR3 has 16 residues. V was trimmed by 0 bases and J by 2 bases, leaving 11 bases between them. Per the germline V gene, CDR1 is SGHRS and CDR2 is YFSETQ. CDR3 in amino acids: CASSLDGLINTGELFF. In DNA, the CDR3 is TGCGCCAGCAGCTTGGATGGACTGATAAACACCGGGGAGCTGTTTTTT.

This clone has only a few counts. The V call is TRBV7-9, the J call TRBJ1-3, with a possible D match to TRBD1 (6 bases). Germline V CDR1 and CDR2: SEHNR, FQNEAQ (reference sequence). The CDR3 runs 13 residues. Trimming shortened V by 1 base and J by 6 bases, and 7 bases separated the two germline ends. The chain's CDR3 is CASSLGQENTIYF. The CDR3 nucleotides read TGTGCCAGCAGCTTAGGACAGGAAAACACCATATATTTT.

This rearrangement joins TRBV11-2 to TRBJ2-3; 13 bases line up with TRBD2. From germline, CDR1 is SGHAT and CDR2 FQNNGV. This CDR3 spans 16 amino acids. J gave up 2 bases and V 5 bases, and 4 bases lay outside the gene matches. This CDR3 reads CASSHGLAGDTDTQYF. CDR3 nucleotide sequence: TGTGCCAGCAGCCACGGACTAGCGGGAGACACAGATACGCAGTATTTT. Looking up the rest from reference TRBV11-2 and TRBJ2-3 gives the full variable domain: EAGVAQSPRYKIIEKRQSVAFWCNPISGHATLYWYQQILGQGPKLLIQFQNNGVVDDSQLPKDRFSAERLKGVDSTLKIQPAKLEDSAVYLCASSHGLAGDTDTQYFGPGTRLTVL.

Worth noting for this clone: At one end, the junction sequence differs from germline, possibly due to a read error. The V call is TRBV4-1, the J call TRBJ2-7, with a tentative D call TRBD2 (5 bases). The germline gives CDR1 MGHRA, CDR2 YSYEKL. The CDR3 sequence is 13 residues long. CDR3 DNA sequence: TGCGCCAGCAGCCAGCTCTCTAGCTACGGGCAGTACTTC. This gives the protein CASSQLSSYGQYF.

The chain has TRBV19 and TRBJ1-4; perhaps TRBD1 as D (5 bases). CDR1 LNHDA and CDR2 SQIVND come from the germline V gene (reference sequence). CDR3 length: 16 amino acids. Trimming cost V 3 bases and J 3 bases, with 14 bases left between them. The CDR3: CASSIDVGGANEKLFF. As DNA, the CDR3 is TGTGCCAGTAGTATCGATGTGGGGGGAGCTAATGAAAAACTGTTTTTT. Combining the CDR3 with reference TRBV19 and TRBJ1-4 gives the whole variable domain DGGITQSPKYLFRKEGQNVTLSCEQNLNHDAMYWYRQDPGQGLRLIYYSQIVNDFQKGDIAEGYSVSREKKESFPLTVTSAQKNPTAFYLCASSIDVGGANEKLFFGSGTQLSVL.

The chain recombines TRBV30 with TRBJ1-5; D might be TRBD1 (5 bases). Germline CDR1 is GTSNPN and CDR2 is SVGIG (reference sequence). CDR3 length: 12 residues. Trimming took off 7 bases at V and 6 bases at J, with 13 bases between the two ends. CDR3 loop: CAFGGVGQPQHF. The CDR3 DNA follows: TGTGCCTTTGGAGGGGTTGGTCAGCCCCAGCATTTT.

The rearrangement joins TRBV9 to TRBJ2-2; D is perhaps TRBD1 (6 bases). With 4 bases removed from V and 0 bases from J, the gap between germline ends came to 16 bases. This CDR3 is 17 amino acids long. Germline loops: CDR1 SGDLS, CDR2 YYNGEE. The CDR3, as DNA: TGTGCCAGCAGCCCCACCGGGACACCCGCGAACACCGGGGAGCTGTTTTTT. Encoded protein: CASSPTGTPANTGELFF.